The clone carrying this T cell receptor (beta chain) was recorded many times. Antigen unknown. Trimming took off 6 bases at V and 2 bases at J, with 15 bases between the two ends. In germline, CDR1 is SQVTM, CDR2 ANQGSEA. This CDR3 has 14 residues. The sample is drawn from a study of T cells after yellow fever vaccination. TCR cDNA was made by 5'RACE template switching, adding a universal primer site and UMIs. Using its own MiXCR run on the 5' RACE reads, TCRdb lists one record per CDR3 protein. The table lists 250,000 to 350,000 distinct CDR3 sequences, 3.5% to 4.5% of them singletons. Study-wide findings and caveats: Clones from primary vaccination mostly reappeared after the booster (96% CD4, about 88% CD8).

This material consisted of PBMCs, taken 15 days after the yellow fever booster vaccination. The chain combines TRBV29-1 with TRBJ2-3; D perhaps matches TRBD2 (5 bases). This TCR was sampled from a man between 18 and 29 years old who received the YFV17D yellow fever vaccine. CDR3 amino acids: CSVRRGQHTDTQYF. CDR3 nucleotides: TGCAGCGTCCGCCGGGGTCAGCACACAGATACGCAGTATTTT.